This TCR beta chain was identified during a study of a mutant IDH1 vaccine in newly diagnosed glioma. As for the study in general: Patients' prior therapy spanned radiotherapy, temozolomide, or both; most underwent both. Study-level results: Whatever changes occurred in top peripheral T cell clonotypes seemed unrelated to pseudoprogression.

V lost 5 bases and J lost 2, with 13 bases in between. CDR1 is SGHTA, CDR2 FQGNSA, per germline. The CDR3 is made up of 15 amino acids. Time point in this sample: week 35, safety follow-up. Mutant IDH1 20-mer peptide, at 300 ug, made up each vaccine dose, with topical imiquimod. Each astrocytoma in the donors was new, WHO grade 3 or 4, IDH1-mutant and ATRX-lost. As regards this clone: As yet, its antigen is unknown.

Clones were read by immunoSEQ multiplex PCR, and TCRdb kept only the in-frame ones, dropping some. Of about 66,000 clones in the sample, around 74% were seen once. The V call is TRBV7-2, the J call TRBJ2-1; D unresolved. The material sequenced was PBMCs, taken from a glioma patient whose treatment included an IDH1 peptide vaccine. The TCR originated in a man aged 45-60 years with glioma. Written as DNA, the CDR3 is TGTGCCAGCAGCATCAGGTGGACGACCTACAATGAGCAGTTCTTC. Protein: CASSIRWTTYNEQFF. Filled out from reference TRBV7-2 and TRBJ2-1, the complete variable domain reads GAGVSQSPSNKVTEKGKDVELRCDPISGHTALYWYRQSLGQGLEFLIYFQGNSAPDKSGLPSDRFSAERTGGSVSTLTIQRTQQEDSAVYLCASSIRWTTYNEQFFGPGTRLTVL.